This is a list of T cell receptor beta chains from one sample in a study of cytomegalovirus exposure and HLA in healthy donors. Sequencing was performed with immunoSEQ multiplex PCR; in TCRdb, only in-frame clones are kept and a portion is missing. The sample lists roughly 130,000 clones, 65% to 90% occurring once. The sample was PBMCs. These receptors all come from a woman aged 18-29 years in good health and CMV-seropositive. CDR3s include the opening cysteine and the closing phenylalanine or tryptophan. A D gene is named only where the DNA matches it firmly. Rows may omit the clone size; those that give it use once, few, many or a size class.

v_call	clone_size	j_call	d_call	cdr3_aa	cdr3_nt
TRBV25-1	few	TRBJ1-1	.	CASSVPIGAEAFF	TGTGCCAGCAGTGTACCCATCGGGGCTGAAGCTTTCTTT
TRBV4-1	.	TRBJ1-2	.	CASSQDPGSNYGYTF	TGCGCCAGCAGCCAAGATCCGGGTTCGAACTATGGCTACACCTTC
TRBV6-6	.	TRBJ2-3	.	CASTGRAGTDTQYF	TGTGCCAGCACCGGACGTGCGGGGACAGATACGCAGTATTTT
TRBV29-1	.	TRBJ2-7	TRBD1	CSVLTGTGANEQYF	TGCAGCGTTTTAACCGGGACAGGGGCCAACGAGCAGTACTTC
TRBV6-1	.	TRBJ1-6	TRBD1	CASIGTGPNSPLHF	TGTGCCAGCATTGGGACAGGCCCTAATTCACCCCTCCACTTT
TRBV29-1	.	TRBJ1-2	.	CSAGGEGTF	TGCAGCGCTGGGGGGGAGGGTACCTTC
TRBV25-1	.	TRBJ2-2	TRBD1	CASSEYILATGRIGELFF	TGTGCCAGCAGTGAATATATTTTGGCGACAGGGCGGATCGGGGAGCTGTTTTTT
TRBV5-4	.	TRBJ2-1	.	CASSLGRGGDNEQFF	TGTGCCAGCAGCTTGGGGAGGGGGGGGGACAATGAGCAGTTCTTC
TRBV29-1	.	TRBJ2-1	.	CSVEDPMDGGPYNEQFF	TGCAGCGTTGAAGACCCAATGGACGGGGGGCCCTACAATGAGCAGTTCTTC
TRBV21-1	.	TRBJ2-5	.	CASSKPGRVSGGCQETQYF	TGTGCCAGCAGCAAACCCGGCAGGGTTAGCGGGGGTTGTCAAGAGACCCAGTACTTC
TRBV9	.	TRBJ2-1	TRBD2	CASSVGAGVGHEQFF	TGTGCCAGCAGCGTAGGAGCGGGGGTTGGTCATGAGCAGTTCTTC
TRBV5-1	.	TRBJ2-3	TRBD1	CASSLDGTGGADTQYF	TGCGCCAGCAGCTTGGACGGGACAGGGGGTGCAGATACGCAGTATTTT
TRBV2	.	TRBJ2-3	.	CASSAGRLDTQYF	TGTGCCAGCAGCGCGGGGCGCCTAGATACGCAGTATTTT
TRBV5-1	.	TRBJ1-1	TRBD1	CASSTAGQGGTEAFF	TGCGCCAGCAGTACCGCTGGACAGGGGGGGACTGAAGCTTTCTTT
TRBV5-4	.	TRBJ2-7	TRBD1	CASSPGQGNCEQYF	TGTGCCAGCAGCCCGGGACAGGGGAACTGCGAGCAGTACTTC
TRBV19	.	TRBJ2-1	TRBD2	CASTPLAGGLSEQFF	TGTGCCAGTACCCCCTTAGCGGGGGGGCTTTCTGAGCAGTTCTTC
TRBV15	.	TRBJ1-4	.	CATSRDSPATNEKLFF	TGTGCCACCAGCAGAGATAGTCCTGCAACTAATGAAAAACTGTTTTTT
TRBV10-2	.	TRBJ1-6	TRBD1	CASSLTGPMSPLHF	TGCGCCAGCAGCTTGACAGGGCCCATGTCACCCCTCCACTTT
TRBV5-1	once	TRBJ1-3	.	CASSLESTGNTIYF	TGCGCCAGCAGCTTGGAGTCTACTGGAAACACCATATATTTT
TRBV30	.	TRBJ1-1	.	CAWSWGGNTEAFF	TGTGCCTGGAGTTGGGGGGGCAACACTGAAGCTTTCTTT
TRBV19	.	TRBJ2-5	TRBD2	CASSITSGGQETQYF	TGTGCCAGTAGTATAACTAGCGGGGGCCAAGAGACCCAGTACTTC
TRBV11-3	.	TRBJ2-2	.	CASSPGQGATGELFF	TGTGCCAGCAGCCCCGGGCAGGGTGCCACCGGGGAGCTGTTTTTT
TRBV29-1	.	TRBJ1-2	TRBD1	CSVEEPGQLDVGYTF	TGCAGCGTTGAAGAACCGGGACAGTTGGATGTTGGCTACACCTTC
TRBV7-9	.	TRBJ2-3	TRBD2	CASSLKVLAVRGTDTQYF	TGTGCCAGCAGCCTTAAGGTTCTAGCGGTCCGGGGCACAGATACGCAGTATTTT
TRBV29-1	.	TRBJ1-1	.	CSAERQGLAAFF	TGCAGCGCAGAACGGCAGGGGCTGGCGGCTTTCTTT
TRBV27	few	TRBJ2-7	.	CASSLNAGSYEQYF	TGTGCCAGCAGTTTAAATGCGGGATCCTACGAGCAGTACTTC
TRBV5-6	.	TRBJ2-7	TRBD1	CASSLLGQHYEQYF	TGTGCCAGCAGCTTGTTGGGACAGCACTACGAGCAGTACTTC
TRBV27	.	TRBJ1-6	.	CASSSSHPSPLHF	TGTGCCAGCAGTTCGTCACATCCATCACCCCTCCACTTT
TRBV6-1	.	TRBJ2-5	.	CATRFQETQYF	TGTGCCACGAGATTTCAAGAGACCCAGTACTTC
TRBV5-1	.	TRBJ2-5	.	CASSLAEETQYF	TGCGCCAGCAGCTTGGCAGAAGAGACCCAGTACTTC
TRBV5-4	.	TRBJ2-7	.	CASSLLGGDEQYF	TGTGCCAGCAGCTTGCTAGGAGGAGACGAGCAGTACTTC
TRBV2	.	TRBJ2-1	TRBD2	CASVAGGPHNEQFF	TGTGCCAGCGTAGCGGGGGGGCCCCACAATGAGCAGTTCTTC
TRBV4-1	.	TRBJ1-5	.	CASSRLENQPQHF	TGCGCCAGCAGTCGACTGGAGAATCAGCCCCAGCATTTT
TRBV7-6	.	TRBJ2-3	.	CASSLSGGQDTQYF	TGTGCCAGCAGCTTATCGGGGGGCCAAGATACGCAGTATTTT
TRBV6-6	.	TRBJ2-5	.	CASSYSSDNQETQYF	TGTGCCAGCAGTTACTCTTCGGACAACCAAGAGACCCAGTACTTC
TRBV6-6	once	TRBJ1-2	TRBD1	CASTLRDRTYGYTF	TGTGCCAGCACCCTAAGGGACAGGACCTATGGCTACACCTTC
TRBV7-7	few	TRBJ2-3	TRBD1	CASSLTGADTQYF	TGTGCCAGCAGCTTGACAGGGGCGGATACGCAGTATTTT
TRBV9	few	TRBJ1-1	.	CASSVGASTEAFF	TGTGCCAGCAGCGTAGGGGCGAGCACTGAAGCTTTCTTT
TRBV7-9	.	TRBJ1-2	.	CASSVGWGDSNYGYTF	TGTGCCAGCAGCGTTGGGTGGGGGGACTCTAACTATGGCTACACCTTC
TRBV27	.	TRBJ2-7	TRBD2	CASSLSAGYEQYF	TGTGCCAGCAGTTTATCAGCGGGATACGAGCAGTACTTC
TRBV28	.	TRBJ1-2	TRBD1	CASSSWDRGHYNYGYTF	TGTGCCAGCAGTTCCTGGGACAGGGGACATTATAACTATGGCTACACCTTC
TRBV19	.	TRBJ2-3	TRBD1	CASSSGQGRGLDTQYF	TGTGCCAGTAGTAGCGGACAGGGCCGGGGACTTGATACGCAGTATTTT
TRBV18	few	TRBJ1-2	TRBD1	CASSPGQGVNGYTF	TGTGCCAGCTCACCTGGGCAGGGGGTAAATGGCTACACCTTC
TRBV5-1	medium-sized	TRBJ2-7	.	CASSLASGSHEQYF	TGCGCCAGCAGCTTGGCCTCAGGCTCCCACGAGCAGTACTTC
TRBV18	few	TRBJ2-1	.	CASSPSRQISYNEQFF	TGTGCCAGCTCACCGAGTAGACAGATCTCCTACAATGAGCAGTTCTTC
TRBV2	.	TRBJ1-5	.	CASSEAGRNQPQHF	TGTGCCAGCAGTGAAGCTGGCCGTAATCAGCCCCAGCATTTT
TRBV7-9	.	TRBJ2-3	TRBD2	CASSIVGGKTDTQYF	TGTGCCAGCAGCATAGTGGGGGGGAAAACAGATACGCAGTATTTT